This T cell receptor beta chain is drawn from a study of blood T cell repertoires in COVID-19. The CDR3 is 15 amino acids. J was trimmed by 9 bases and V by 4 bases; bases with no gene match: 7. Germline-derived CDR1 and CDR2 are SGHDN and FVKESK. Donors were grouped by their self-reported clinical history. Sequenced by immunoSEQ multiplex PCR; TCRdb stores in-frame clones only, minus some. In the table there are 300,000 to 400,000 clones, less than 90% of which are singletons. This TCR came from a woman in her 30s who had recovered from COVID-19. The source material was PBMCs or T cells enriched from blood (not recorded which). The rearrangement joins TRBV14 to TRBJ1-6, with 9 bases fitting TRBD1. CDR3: CASSLQGALGSPLHF. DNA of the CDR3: TGTGCCAGCAGCCTACAGGGGGCTCTAGGTTCACCCCTCCACTTT.